Listed below are T cell receptor beta chains from one sample, sequenced in a study of T cells after posttransplantation cyclophosphamide. This table comes from immunoSEQ multiplex PCR, and its TCRdb copy is limited to in-frame clones, with some not included. Recorded here are 44,000 or so clones, none singletons. Material for sequencing was PBMCs. These receptors were obtained from a man aged 40-55 years in good health, CMV-negative, and a related stem cell transplant donor. Each CDR3 is given with its conserved first and last residue. D genes are given only for firm matches. Size tells how often a clone was seen (once, few, many) or the class of an expanded clone, and some rows leave it out.

CDR3 protein: CSVEAGAGNEQFF
CDR3 DNA: TGCAGCGTTGAGGCTGGGGCAGGCAATGAGCAGTTCTTC
J gene: TRBJ2-1
V gene: TRBV29-1
D gene: NA
clone size: many

CDR3 protein: CASSQGTTTNEKLFF
CDR3 DNA: TGTGCCAGTAGTCAGGGGACAACAACTAATGAAAAACTGTTTTTT
J gene: TRBJ1-4
V gene: TRBV19
D gene: NA
clone size: many

CDR3 protein: CASSYSTGVGDTQYF
CDR3 DNA: TGTGCCAGCAGTTACTCTACAGGGGTTGGTGATACGCAGTATTTT
J gene: TRBJ2-3
V gene: TRBV6-5
D gene: TRBD1
clone size: many

CDR3 protein: CASSLDQGQQVQYF
CDR3 DNA: TGTGCCAGCAGCTTAGACCAGGGGCAGCAGGTGCAGTATTTT
J gene: TRBJ2-3
V gene: TRBV7-9
D gene: NA
clone size: many

CDR3 protein: CASSSVTSGNGYNEQFF
CDR3 DNA: TGCGCCAGCAGCTCCGTGACTAGCGGGAATGGGTACAATGAGCAGTTCTTC
J gene: TRBJ2-1
V gene: TRBV5-1
D gene: TRBD2
clone size: many

CDR3 protein: CSAPDPLGDIQYF
CDR3 DNA: TGCAGCGCCCCTGACCCTCTAGGAGACATTCAGTACTTC
J gene: TRBJ2-4
V gene: TRBV29-1
D gene: NA
clone size: many

CDR3 protein: CATSRDWGRGEAFF
CDR3 DNA: TGTGCCACCAGCAGAGATTGGGGCAGGGGAGAGGCTTTCTTT
J gene: TRBJ1-1
V gene: TRBV15
D gene: NA
clone size: many

CDR3 protein: CASSLAYGYGTDAQYF
CDR3 DNA: TGTGCCAGCAGCTTAGCCTACGGCTACGGAACAGATGCGCAGTATTTT
J gene: TRBJ2-3
V gene: TRBV7-8
D gene: NA
clone size: few

CDR3 protein: CASSVNSRGQGSGANVLTF
CDR3 DNA: TGTGCCAGCAGCGTTAATTCGCGGGGACAGGGCTCTGGGGCCAACGTCCTGACTTTC
J gene: TRBJ2-6
V gene: TRBV9
D gene: TRBD1
clone size: many

CDR3 protein: CASSEQGTYQPQHF
CDR3 DNA: TGTGCCAGCAGTGAGCAGGGGACCTATCAGCCCCAGCATTTT
J gene: TRBJ1-5
V gene: TRBV2
D gene: NA
clone size: many

CDR3 protein: CASSLQRSVPPNEQYF
CDR3 DNA: TGTGCCAGCAGTCTCCAAAGAAGCGTCCCACCCAACGAGCAGTACTTC
J gene: TRBJ2-7
V gene: TRBV28
D gene: NA
clone size: many

CDR3 protein: CASSPLEIQAPLHF
CDR3 DNA: TGTGCCAGCAGCCCTCTTGAGATACAGGCACCCCTCCACTTT
J gene: TRBJ1-6
V gene: TRBV7-9
D gene: NA
clone size: NA

CDR3 protein: CAWSRQGARGYTF
CDR3 DNA: TGTGCCTGGAGCAGACAGGGGGCGCGAGGCTACACCTTC
J gene: TRBJ1-2
V gene: TRBV30
D gene: TRBD1
clone size: many

CDR3 protein: CASFDEGAEAFF
CDR3 DNA: TGTGCCAGCTTCGATGAGGGCGCTGAAGCTTTCTTT
J gene: TRBJ1-1
V gene: TRBV28
D gene: NA
clone size: many

CDR3 protein: CASSQGGGRANYEQYF
CDR3 DNA: TGCGCCAGCAGCCAAGGGGGCGGGAGGGCCAACTACGAGCAGTACTTC
J gene: TRBJ2-7
V gene: TRBV4-1
D gene: TRBD2
clone size: many

CDR3 protein: CASSWAQGSPEFSSLFF
CDR3 DNA: TGCGCCAGCAGCTGGGCCCAGGGATCCCCTGAGTTTTCGAGTCTGTTTTTT
J gene: TRBJ1-4
V gene: TRBV5-1
D gene: NA
clone size: many

CDR3 protein: CASSFGGRNEQFF
CDR3 DNA: TGTGCCAGCAGTTTCGGCGGGAGAAATGAGCAGTTCTTC
J gene: TRBJ2-1
V gene: TRBV28
D gene: TRBD2
clone size: many

CDR3 protein: CASSLARGLAAYNEQFF
CDR3 DNA: TGTGCCAGCAGCTTAGCGAGAGGGCTAGCGGCCTACAATGAGCAGTTCTTC
J gene: TRBJ2-1
V gene: TRBV7-2
D gene: TRBD2
clone size: many

CDR3 protein: CASSPGGPTQPQHF
CDR3 DNA: TGCGCCAGCAGCCCAGGGGGGCCCACCCAGCCCCAGCATTTT
J gene: TRBJ1-5
V gene: TRBV5-1
D gene: TRBD1
clone size: many

CDR3 protein: CASSLVDSSYNEQFF
CDR3 DNA: TGTGCCAGCAGCTTAGTTGATAGCTCCTACAATGAGCAGTTCTTC
J gene: TRBJ2-1
V gene: TRBV7-3
D gene: NA
clone size: many

CDR3 protein: CASSYEVEAFF
CDR3 DNA: TGTGCCAGCAGTTACGAGGTAGAAGCTTTCTTT
J gene: TRBJ1-1
V gene: TRBV6-5
D gene: NA
clone size: NA

CDR3 protein: CSARDQLAFNEQFF
CDR3 DNA: TGCAGCGCCCGAGACCAACTAGCGTTCAATGAGCAGTTCTTC
J gene: TRBJ2-1
V gene: TRBV29-1
D gene: TRBD2
clone size: many

CDR3 protein: CASVPLRDPNTGELFF
CDR3 DNA: TGTGCCAGCGTACCCTTGCGGGACCCGAACACCGGGGAGCTGTTTTTT
J gene: TRBJ2-2
V gene: TRBV21-1
D gene: NA
clone size: many

CDR3 protein: CASNRDLGEKLFF
CDR3 DNA: TGTGCCAGCAACCGGGACTTAGGAGAAAAACTGTTTTTT
J gene: TRBJ1-4
V gene: TRBV6-5
D gene: NA
clone size: NA

CDR3 protein: CASSLGGAGELFF
CDR3 DNA: TGTGCCAGCAGTTTAGGGGGGGCCGGGGAGCTGTTTTTT
J gene: TRBJ2-2
V gene: TRBV27
D gene: TRBD2
clone size: many

CDR3 protein: CASSQGPDRGGYGYTF
CDR3 DNA: TGCGCCAGCAGCCAAGGCCCGGACAGGGGCGGGTATGGCTACACCTTC
J gene: TRBJ1-2
V gene: TRBV4-1
D gene: TRBD1
clone size: many

CDR3 protein: CASSLAGFQETQYF
CDR3 DNA: TGCGCCAGCAGCTTGGCGGGTTTTCAAGAGACCCAGTACTTC
J gene: TRBJ2-5
V gene: TRBV5-1
D gene: NA
clone size: many

CDR3 protein: CASSANRGTEAFF
CDR3 DNA: TGTGCCAGCAGTGCTAACAGGGGCACTGAAGCTTTCTTT
J gene: TRBJ1-1
V gene: TRBV6-1
D gene: TRBD1
clone size: few

CDR3 protein: CAWSVLGQGAQPQHF
CDR3 DNA: TGTGCCTGGAGTGTACTTGGACAGGGGGCACAGCCCCAGCATTTT
J gene: TRBJ1-5
V gene: TRBV30
D gene: TRBD1
clone size: many

CDR3 protein: CASSPSEAGSPLHF
CDR3 DNA: TGTGCCAGCTCCCCCTCGGAGGCCGGTTCACCCCTCCACTTT
J gene: TRBJ1-6
V gene: TRBV18
D gene: NA
clone size: few

CDR3 protein: CAISEPLAGLYEQYF
CDR3 DNA: TGTGCCATCAGTGAGCCACTAGCGGGCCTTTACGAGCAGTACTTC
J gene: TRBJ2-7
V gene: TRBV10-3
D gene: TRBD2
clone size: many

CDR3 protein: CASNGGGGNQPQHF
CDR3 DNA: TGCGCCAGTAATGGAGGGGGCGGCAATCAGCCCCAGCATTTT
J gene: TRBJ1-5
V gene: TRBV19
D gene: TRBD1
clone size: many

CDR3 protein: CASSVLGGPGWLDTGELFF
CDR3 DNA: TGTGCCAGCAGCGTATTGGGGGGGCCCGGGTGGTTGGACACCGGGGAGCTGTTTTTT
J gene: TRBJ2-2
V gene: TRBV9
D gene: NA
clone size: many

CDR3 protein: CASLRAGLYNEQFF
CDR3 DNA: TGTGCCAGCCTCAGAGCGGGACTTTACAATGAGCAGTTCTTC
J gene: TRBJ2-1
V gene: TRBV6-1
D gene: TRBD2
clone size: few

CDR3 protein: CASSSSSGTPLGETQYF
CDR3 DNA: TGTGCCAGCAGTTCCTCCTCCGGGACACCCTTGGGAGAGACCCAGTACTTC
J gene: TRBJ2-5
V gene: TRBV28
D gene: NA
clone size: many

CDR3 protein: CASSPPPSQGISEKLFF
CDR3 DNA: TGTGCCAGCAGTCCCCCTCCAAGTCAGGGGATAAGCGAAAAACTGTTTTTT
J gene: TRBJ1-4
V gene: TRBV28
D gene: NA
clone size: many

CDR3 protein: CASRPPGHLSYEQYF
CDR3 DNA: TGTGCCAGCAGGCCGCCGGGACACCTTTCCTACGAGCAGTACTTC
J gene: TRBJ2-7
V gene: TRBV6-5
D gene: NA
clone size: many

CDR3 protein: CASSKRQGLDTQYF
CDR3 DNA: TGTGCCAGCAGCAAGCGACAGGGGTTAGATACGCAGTATTTT
J gene: TRBJ2-3
V gene: TRBV7-9
D gene: TRBD1
clone size: many

CDR3 protein: CASSQREGPYNEQFF
CDR3 DNA: TGCGCCAGCAGCCAAAGGGAGGGCCCCTACAATGAGCAGTTCTTC
J gene: TRBJ2-1
V gene: TRBV4-3
D gene: TRBD2
clone size: many

CDR3 protein: CASSSVGGYGYTF
CDR3 DNA: TGTGCCAGCAGCTCCGTGGGGGGCTATGGCTACACCTTC
J gene: TRBJ1-2
V gene: TRBV11-2
D gene: NA
clone size: many

CDR3 protein: CASSSSPGSSDYGYTF
CDR3 DNA: TGTGCCAGCAGCTCGAGCCCGGGATCTAGTGACTATGGCTACACCTTC
J gene: TRBJ1-2
V gene: TRBV7-9
D gene: NA
clone size: many